In this sample, the clone carrying this TCR beta chain turned up many times. One entry per CDR3 protein results from TCRdb running MiXCR on the 5' RACE reads. The table has around 960,000 distinct CDR3 sequences, around 12% seen once. With no exceptions, donors were healthy Caucasians. These data belong to a study of identical twins. Germline V gene lookup returns CDR1 MGHRA and CDR2 YSYEKL. V lost 3 bases to trimming and J lost 3 bases, with 14 bases between them. The length of the CDR3 is 15 residues. The sample also formed part of further work on yellow fever vaccine responses in identical twins.

The origin of this receptor is a woman aged 18-29 years in good health. The chain is built from TRBV4-1 and TRBJ1-1; D not resolved. Sample: PBMCs. In nucleotides, the CDR3 is TGCGCCAGCAGCCACCCGGGTTCGGGAGACACTGAAGCTTTCTTT. Residues: CASSHPGSGDTEAFF.